These 24 T cell receptor beta chains were all obtained from the same sample, sequenced in a study of CD8+ T cells in alopecia areata. The authors extracted RNA and reverse transcribed it into cDNA as the sequencing template. The protocol was immunoSEQ multiplex PCR, while the TCRdb copy is restricted to in-frame clones and leaves out a portion. The sample carries 200,000 to 250,000 clones, roughly three fifths recorded once. The specimen sequenced was CD8+ T cells sorted from blood. These receptor sequences come from a human donor in good health.

The chain links TRBV29-1 to TRBJ1-1; 8 bases match TRBD1. CDR3 length: 15 amino acids. CDR1 SQVTM and CDR2 ANQGSEA come from the germline V gene. V lost 5 bases to trimming and J lost 5 bases; unmatched junction nucleotides: 13. CDR3 nucleotide sequence: TGCAGCGTTTGGCAGGGGGCGTCGGAGGGAACTGAAGCTTTCTTT. It translates to CSVWQGASEGTEAFF.

The CDR3 sequence: CSVGTRNTEAFF. The CDR3 bases are TGCAGCGTTGGGACAAGGAACACTGAAGCTTTCTTT. The chain links TRBV29-1 to TRBJ1-1; D perhaps matches TRBD1 (5 bases). The germline gives CDR1 SQVTM, CDR2 ANQGSEA. V was clipped by 4 bases and J by 1 base, with 7 bases between them. CDR3 size: 12 residues.

This chain links TRBV27 with TRBJ1-5; D is unclear. This CDR3 comprises 15 residues. Between the trimmed V and J ends, which lost 1 base and 6 bases, there was a span of 13 bases. Per the germline V gene, CDR1 is MNHEY and CDR2 is SMNVEV (reference sequence). The CDR3, as DNA: TGTGCCAGCAGTTTATATTACGGAGCGGGTCAGCCCCAGCATTTT. Translated: CASSLYYGAGQPQHF.

The chain employs TRBV7-9 and TRBJ2-1, with TRBD2 matching over 7 bases. In germline, CDR1 is SEHNR, CDR2 FQNEAQ (reference sequence). This CDR3 comprises 15 residues. V shed 5 bases and J 5 bases; nucleotides not matched to a gene: 9. The CDR3 DNA sequence: TGTGCCAGCAGCCCTCCGGGGGGTTTGGACAATGAGCAGTTCTTC. Translation: CASSPPGGLDNEQFF.

The count of this clone is one. The chain joins TRBV5-1 to TRBJ2-7; D remains unclear. Trimming took 4 bases from V and 3 from J, leaving 11 bases between them. CDR3 size: 13 residues. CDR1 is SGHRS and CDR2 is YFSETQ in the germline V gene. The CDR3 spells CASSHGHSYEQYF. CDR3 DNA: TGCGCCAGCAGCCATGGCCACAGCTACGAGCAGTACTTC.

The gene calls are TRBV5-1 and TRBJ1-1; 10 bases are a match to TRBD1. V shed 3 bases, J shed 6 bases, and the junction held 2 bases outside the gene matches. This CDR3 comprises 13 residues. CDR1 SGHRS and CDR2 YFSETQ come from the germline V gene. The CDR3 is CASSSGQGAEAFF. In nucleotides, the CDR3 is TGCGCCAGCAGCTCAGGACAGGGGGCTGAAGCTTTCTTT.

V and J are TRBV11-2 and TRBJ2-1; 9 nucleotides agree with TRBD2. This CDR3 comprises 17 residues. Germline V lookup: CDR1 SGHAT, CDR2 FQNNGV. V gave up 3 bases and J gave up 3 bases; unmatched junction bases: 9. This CDR3 reads CASSFGSSGVNYNEQFF. CDR3 DNA: TGTGCCAGCAGCTTTGGGTCTAGCGGGGTTAACTACAATGAGCAGTTCTTC.

The V and J genes are TRBV7-9 and TRBJ1-2, with a weak D call TRBD1 (5 bases). V lost 8 bases and J lost 0, with 19 bases in between. Germline values: CDR1 SEHNR, CDR2 FQNEAQ (reference sequence). The CDR3 runs 16 residues. The CDR3: CASSGSEGTSNYGYTF. The CDR3 DNA sequence: TGTGCCAGCTCAGGCTCTGAGGGGACCTCTAACTATGGCTACACCTTC.

V is TRBV4-2 and J is TRBJ1-1; D is possibly TRBD1 (6 bases). Germline lookup yields CDR1 LGHNA and CDR2 YNFKEQ. Trimming shortened V by 4 bases and J by 4 bases, and 10 bases separated the two germline ends. The CDR3 consists of 13 residues. The CDR3 DNA is TGTGCCAGCAGCCCGAGGGGGGGCACTGAAGCTTTCTTT. Encoded protein: CASSPRGGTEAFF.

This clone has a single count. V gene TRBV15 combines with J gene TRBJ1-1; D gene ambiguous. The CDR3 consists of 16 residues. Deletions cut 0 bases from V and 0 bases from J, with 11 bases between. Germline CDR1 and CDR2: LNHNV and YYDKDF (reference sequence). The DNA of the CDR3 is TGTGCCACCAGCAGAGATCAGTGGGTCATGAACACTGAAGCTTTCTTT. It specifies CATSRDQWVMNTEAFF. Complete variable domain (other parts from reference TRBV15 and TRBJ1-1): DAMVIQNPRYQVTQFGKPVTLSCSQTLNHNVMYWYQQKSSQAPKLLFHYYDKDFNNEADTPDNFQSRRPNTSFCFLDIRSPGLGDTAMYLCATSRDQWVMNTEAFFGQGTRLTVV.

V usage is TRBV19 and J usage is TRBJ1-5, with D maybe TRBD1 (6 bases). The V end lost 5 bases, the J end lost 5 bases, and 19 bases lay between the germline ends. Germline lookup yields CDR1 LNHDA and CDR2 SQIVND (reference sequence). The CDR3 spans 16 residues. The CDR3 loop reads CASSPMGYGGHQPQHF. DNA of the CDR3: TGTGCCAGTAGTCCAATGGGGTACGGGGGCCATCAGCCCCAGCATTTT.

CDR3 coding DNA: TGCAGCGTTGAAAAAGTAGGCAATGAGCAGTTCTTC. Amino acids: CSVEKVGNEQFF. V gene TRBV29-1 combines with J gene TRBJ2-1; D not resolved. V was clipped by 2 bases and J by 6 bases, with 8 bases between them. Looked up from germline, CDR1 is SQVTM and CDR2 is ANQGSEA. The CDR3 is 12 amino acids.

This rearrangement joins TRBV30 to TRBJ1-3, with no clear D. The CDR3 is 15 amino acids. The germline gives CDR1 GTSNPN, CDR2 SVGIG (reference sequence). V lost 5 bases, J lost 0 bases, and 14 bases lay in between. This chain's CDR3 is CAWWNGSYSGNTIYF. CDR3 coding DNA: TGTGCCTGGTGGAACGGGTCCTACTCTGGAAACACCATATATTTT.

V gene TRBV27 combines with J gene TRBJ2-1; 7 nucleotides line up with TRBD2. The CDR3 covers 15 residues. V gave up 9 bases and J gave up 6 bases; unmatched junction bases: 14. Germline V CDR1 and CDR2: MNHEY, SMNVEV (reference sequence). The CDR3 nucleotides are TGTGCCAGTTGGGAGCGGGGCCGGCAGGTCAATGAGCAGTTCTTC. It is translated as CASWERGRQVNEQFF.

This clone is a singleton in its sample. The chain uses TRBV6-5 and TRBJ1-1; D call uncertain. The CDR3 has 15 residues. Trimming cost V 0 bases and J 8 bases, with 16 bases left between them. From germline, CDR1 is MNHEY and CDR2 SVGAGI. CDR3: CASSYSTLGGSEAFF. The CDR3 DNA follows: TGTGCCAGCAGTTACTCGACATTGGGAGGGAGCGAAGCTTTCTTT.

DNA of the CDR3: TGTGCCAGCAGCCGAACAGGTGATAGCAATCAGCCCCAGCATTTT. It codes for CASSRTGDSNQPQHF. The gene calls are TRBV9 and TRBJ1-5, with D perhaps TRBD1 (5 bases). Germline CDR1 and CDR2: SGDLS and YYNGEE. CDR3 size: 15 residues. V lost 4 bases and J lost 0, with 11 bases in between.

The chain has TRBV5-1 and TRBJ2-3; the D is unclear. V was cut by 1 base and J by 0 bases, with 12 bases left in between. The CDR3 runs to 16 residues. Germline loops: CDR1 SGHRS, CDR2 YFSETQ. The CDR3 sequence is CASSLSLSRSTDTQYF. The CDR3 DNA sequence: TGCGCCAGCAGCTTGAGCCTAAGCCGGAGCACAGATACGCAGTATTTT.

V gene TRBV7-9 combines with J gene TRBJ1-6; D may be TRBD1 (6 bases). V shed 1 base and J shed 7 bases, with 11 bases lying between them. CDR3 size: 15 residues. Germline lookup yields CDR1 SEHNR and CDR2 FQNEAQ (reference sequence). CDR3: CASSLVRGGNSPLHF. In nucleotides, the CDR3 is TGTGCCAGCAGCTTAGTCAGGGGTGGCAATTCACCCCTCCACTTT.

This clone was seen a single time. This rearrangement joins TRBV7-6 to TRBJ2-5; D is possibly TRBD1 or TRBD2 (5 bases each). Trimming removed 0 bases from V and 2 bases from J, with 10 bases in between. The germline CDR1 and CDR2 sequences are SGHVS and FNYEAQ. This CDR3 contains 15 residues. CDR3 region: CASSLAEGPQETQYF. For the CDR3, the DNA is TGTGCCAGCAGCTTAGCCGAGGGGCCTCAAGAGACCCAGTACTTC.

This clone was detected a few times. The chain combines TRBV4-1 with TRBJ2-3; D is unclear. Trimming removed 0 bases at V and 5 bases at J, with 3 bases between. Germline-derived CDR1 and CDR2 are MGHRA and YSYEKL. CDR3 length: 12 amino acids. This CDR3 reads CASSQDRDTQYF. CDR3 DNA: TGCGCCAGCAGCCAAGATAGAGATACGCAGTATTTT.

This clone turned up a few times. The rearrangement links TRBV29-1 to TRBJ2-7; no reliable D call. Per the germline V gene, CDR1 is SQVTM and CDR2 is ANQGSEA. Trimming cost V 3 bases and J 2 bases, with 11 bases left between them. The CDR3 runs to 13 residues. The CDR3 nucleotides are TGCAGCGTTGAGTCAGGCCTCACCTACGAGCAGTACTTC. It encodes CSVESGLTYEQYF.

This clone was picked up one time. The V call is TRBV29-1, the J call TRBJ2-7; 11 nucleotides line up with TRBD1. This CDR3 is 17 amino acids long. CDR1 and CDR2 from the germline V gene are SQVTM and ANQGSEA. V trimming: 6 bases; J trimming: 5 bases; junction bases outside the gene matches: 18. The DNA for the CDR3 is TGCAGCGTCGTTGCTGCACAAGTCGGGACAGGGGGGAACGAGCAGTACTTC. Translation: CSVVAAQVGTGGNEQYF.

The rearrangement links TRBV5-1 to TRBJ1-6; D may be TRBD1 (5 bases). The CDR3 has 15 residues. Trimming took off 4 bases at V and 9 bases at J, with 17 bases between the two ends. Looked up from germline, CDR1 is SGHRS and CDR2 is YFSETQ. The CDR3 bases are TGCGCCAGCAGCACGGGCAGGGCGTCTGGTTCACCCCTCCACTTT. It encodes CASSTGRASGSPLHF.

The rearrangement uses TRBV11-2 and TRBJ2-7; D is possibly TRBD2 (5 bases). CDR3 length: 14 amino acids. Germline values: CDR1 SGHAT, CDR2 FQNNGV. Trimming pared 1 base from V and 6 bases from J, leaving 13 bases between. The CDR3 bases are TGTGCCAGCAGCTTAGCGGCCGAGGGTCGCGAGCAGTACTTC. Translating gives CASSLAAEGREQYF.